The T cell receptor (beta chain) described here comes from a study of control samples from healthy donors and cancer patients. Germline V lookup: CDR1 PRHDT, CDR2 FYEKMQ (reference sequence). The CDR3 length is 15 residues. The trim removed 0 bases at V and 8 bases at J, leaving 5 bases unmatched. Profiled with immunoSEQ multiplex PCR; TCRdb holds only in-frame clones, not every one. The sample carries about 98,000 clones, around 92% recorded once. The receptor comes from a woman under 30 in good health. The sequenced sample consisted of blood. This chain connects TRBV13 to TRBJ2-1, with 9 bases fitting TRBD2. For the CDR3, the DNA is TGTGCCAGCAGCTTAGGCGCGGGAGGGATCTATGAGCAGTTCTTC. Translated, it gives CASSLGAGGIYEQFF.